This T cell receptor beta chain was found in a study of Ad26.COV2.S vaccination and SARS-CoV-2 variants. Some clones are missing from TCRdb's copy, which holds only in-frame ones; the method was immunoSEQ multiplex PCR. The sample contains roughly 380,000 clones, roughly 84% of which appear only once. Stated treatment: 19 received Ad26.COV2.S at low or high dose, single or two shots; 5 received placebo; per-sample allocation not given. It was on day 63 after the first vaccine or placebo injection that samples were taken. Within Boston, the person who donated was an adult of 18-55 years. The CDR3 loop spans 15 amino acids. Germline CDR1 is MGHRA and CDR2 is YSYEKL. Trimming left V 1 base short and J 0 bases short, with 9 bases between.

The origin of this receptor is a person aged 18-65 years who received the Ad26.COV2.S COVID-19 vaccine or a placebo. Source: peripheral blood, taken in a trial of Ad26.COV2.S vaccine versus placebo. The V call is TRBV4-1, the J call TRBJ1-1; D uncertain. The chain's CDR3 is CASSQVQTMNTEAFF. The CDR3, as DNA: TGCGCCAGCAGCCAAGTACAGACCATGAACACTGAAGCTTTCTTT.